This T cell receptor beta chain came from a study of T-cell reconstitution after alpha-beta-depleted transplantation in children. Looked up from germline, CDR1 is SQVTM and CDR2 is ANQGSEA. V was shortened by 4 bases and J by 2 bases, with 12 bases between the two germline ends. This CDR3 is built from 13 residues. Construction of the TCRbeta library involved unique molecular identifiers. TCRdb passed the PCR reads through MiXCR, listing each CDR3 protein once. Seen here are approximately 230,000 distinct CDR3 sequences, about 24% observed once, and the top ten hold about 5%. The study, taken as a whole, reports: At around two months after transplant, the alpha-beta T cells were reportedly derived from several hundred expanded clones that came from non-depleted graft cells. Where some patients showed high TCRbeta diversity at day 60, it came from recipient T cells and thymic progenitors that had survived.

With respect to this clonotype: Antigen specificity is unknown.

The J gene is TRBJ2-7, the V gene TRBV29-1, with TRBD1 as a possible D gene (6 bases). The sequencing here drew on PBMCs, mostly from graft donor cells, taken 360 days after TCRalphabeta/CD19-depleted stem cell transplant. This TCR came from a female patient between 2 and 10 years old who had a stem cell transplant for congenital amegakaryocytic thrombocytopenia, so the T cells may come from the graft donor. The CDR3 region is CSVVRQAAYEQYF. The CDR3 DNA is TGCAGCGTTGTTCGACAGGCCGCCTACGAGCAGTACTTC.